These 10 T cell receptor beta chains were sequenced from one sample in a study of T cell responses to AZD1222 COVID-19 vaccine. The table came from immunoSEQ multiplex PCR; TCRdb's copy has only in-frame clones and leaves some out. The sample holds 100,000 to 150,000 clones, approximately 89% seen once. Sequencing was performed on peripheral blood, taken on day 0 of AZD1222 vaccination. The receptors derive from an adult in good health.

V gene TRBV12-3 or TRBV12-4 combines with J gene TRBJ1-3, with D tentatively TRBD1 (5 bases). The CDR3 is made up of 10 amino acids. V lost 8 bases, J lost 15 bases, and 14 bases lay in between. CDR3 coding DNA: TGTGCCAGCGGGGACCCCAACCCATATTTT. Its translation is CASGDPNPYF.

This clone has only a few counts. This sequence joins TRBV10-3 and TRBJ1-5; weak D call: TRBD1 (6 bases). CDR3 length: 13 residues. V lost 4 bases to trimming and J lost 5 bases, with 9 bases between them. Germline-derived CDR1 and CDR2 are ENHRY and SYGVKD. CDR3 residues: CAISGTVDQPQHF. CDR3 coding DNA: TGTGCCATCAGTGGGACAGTGGATCAGCCCCAGCATTTT.

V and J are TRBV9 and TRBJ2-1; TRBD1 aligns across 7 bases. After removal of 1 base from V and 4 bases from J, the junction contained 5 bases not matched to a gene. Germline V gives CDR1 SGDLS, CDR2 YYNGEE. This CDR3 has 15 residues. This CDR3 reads CASSVSGTVYNEQFF. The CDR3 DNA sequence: TGTGCCAGCAGCGTATCCGGGACAGTTTACAATGAGCAGTTCTTC.

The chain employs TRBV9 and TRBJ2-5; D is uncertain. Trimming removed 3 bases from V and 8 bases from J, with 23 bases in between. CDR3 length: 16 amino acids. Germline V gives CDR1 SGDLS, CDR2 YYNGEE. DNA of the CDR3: TGTGCCAGCAGCGATAGATCCGCAAGAAACCTACCTACCCAGTACTTC. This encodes CASSDRSARNLPTQYF. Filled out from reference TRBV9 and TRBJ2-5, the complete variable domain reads DSGVTQTPKHLITATGQRVTLRCSPRSGDLSVYWYQQSLDQGLQFLIQYYNGEERAKGNILERFSAQQFPDLHSELNLSSLELGDSALYFCASSDRSARNLPTQYFGPGTRLLVL.

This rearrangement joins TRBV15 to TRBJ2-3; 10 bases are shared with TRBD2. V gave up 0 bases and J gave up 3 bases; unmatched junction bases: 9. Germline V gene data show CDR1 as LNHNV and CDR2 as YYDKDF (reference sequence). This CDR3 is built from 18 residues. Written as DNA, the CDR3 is TGTGCCACCAGCAGAGATTGGCTAGCGGGAGTTCAAACAGATACGCAGTATTTT. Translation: CATSRDWLAGVQTDTQYF.

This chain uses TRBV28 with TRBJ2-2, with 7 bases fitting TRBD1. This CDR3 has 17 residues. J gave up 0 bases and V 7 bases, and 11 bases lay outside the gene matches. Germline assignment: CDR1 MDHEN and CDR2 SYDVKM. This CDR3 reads CASTIWAQGANTGELFF. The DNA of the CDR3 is TGTGCCAGCACCATATGGGCCCAGGGGGCGAACACCGGGGAGCTGTTTTTT.

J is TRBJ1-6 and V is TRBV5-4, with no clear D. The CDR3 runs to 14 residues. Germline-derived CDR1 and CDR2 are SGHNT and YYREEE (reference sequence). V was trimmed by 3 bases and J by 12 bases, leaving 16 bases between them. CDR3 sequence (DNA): TGTGCCAGCAGCTCCCAATACCTATTGGAACCCCTCCACTTT. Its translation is CASSSQYLLEPLHF.

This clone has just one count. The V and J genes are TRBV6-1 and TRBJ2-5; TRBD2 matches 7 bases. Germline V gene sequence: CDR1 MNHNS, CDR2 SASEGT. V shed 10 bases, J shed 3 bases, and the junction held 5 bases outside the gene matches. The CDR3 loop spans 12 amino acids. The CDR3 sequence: CATDAGEETQYF. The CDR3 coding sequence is TGTGCCACGGATGCGGGAGAAGAGACCCAGTACTTC.

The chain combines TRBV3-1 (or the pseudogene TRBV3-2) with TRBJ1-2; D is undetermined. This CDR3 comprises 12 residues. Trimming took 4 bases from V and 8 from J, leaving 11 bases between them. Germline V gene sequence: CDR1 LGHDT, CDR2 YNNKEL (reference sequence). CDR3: CASSRGSDGYTF. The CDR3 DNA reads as TGTGCCAGCAGCCGTGGGTCTGACGGCTACACCTTC.

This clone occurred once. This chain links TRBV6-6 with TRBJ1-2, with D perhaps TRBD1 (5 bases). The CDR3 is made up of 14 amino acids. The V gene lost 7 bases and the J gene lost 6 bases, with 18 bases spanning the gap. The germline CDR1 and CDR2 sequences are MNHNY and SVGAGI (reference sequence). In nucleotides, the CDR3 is TGTGCCAGCACAGGGACCGTCCTCGGGAATGGCTACACCTTC. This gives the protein CASTGTVLGNGYTF.